Below are 31 T cell receptor beta chains sequenced from a single sample in a study of T cell repertoires in cytomegalovirus infection. Their recognized antigens are unknown. Using its own MiXCR run on the reads, TCRdb lists one record per CDR3 protein. The sample holds 450,000 to 550,000 distinct CDR3 sequences, more than 40% seen once. The sequencing used cultured PBMCs, collected from culture after CMV antigen stimulation. Every receptor here comes from a human donor in good health (CMV status not recorded). Some clones in this sample may be carry-over from other donors' samples.

The V call is TRBV19, the J call TRBJ1-1, with D uncertain. The CDR3 runs to 16 residues. CDR1 is LNHDA, CDR2 SQIVND, per germline (reference sequence). Trimming left V 6 bases short and J 5 bases short, with 22 bases between. The CDR3 DNA reads TGTGCCAGTAGAACCCTCGGCGGGAGGGCTGGGACTGAAGCTTTCTTT. Residues: CASRTLGGRAGTEAFF.

The rearrangement joins TRBV12-3 or TRBV12-4 to TRBJ1-6; 11 positions match TRBD1. The CDR3 spans 24 residues. V lost 7 bases to trimming and J lost 7 bases; unmatched junction nucleotides: 33. The chain's CDR3 is CASTDPLKGQGGPHDLPRNSPLHF. CDR3 bases: TGTGCCAGCACGGATCCCCTAAAGGGACAGGGGGGGCCACATGATCTACCTAGAAATTCACCCCTCCACTTT.

The V and J genes are TRBV14 and TRBJ1-5; 8 nucleotides match TRBD1. Germline loops: CDR1 SGHDN, CDR2 FVKESK. This CDR3 is 15 amino acids long. V was pared by 4 bases and J by 3 bases, with 5 bases of the junction left unmatched. CDR3 in DNA: TGTGCCAGCAGCCCGGGACAGGCCTACAATCAGCCCCAGCATTTT. Its protein product is CASSPGQAYNQPQHF.

The chain links TRBV12-3 or TRBV12-4 to TRBJ1-6, with a weak D call TRBD1 (5 bases). V dropped 5 bases and J dropped 13 bases, with 15 bases sitting between them. This CDR3 spans 13 amino acids. The CDR3 bases are TGTGCCAGCAGTAGGGGCCCGATTTATCCCCTCCACTTT. This codes for CASSRGPIYPLHF.

The chain employs TRBV20-1 and TRBJ2-7; D remains unclear. Germline lookup yields CDR1 DFQATT and CDR2 SNEGSKA (reference sequence). Trimming left V 3 bases short and J 1 base short, with 10 bases between. CDR3 length equals 13 residues. Written as DNA, the CDR3 is TGCAGTGCTAGCCTTCCTATATCCTACGAGCAGTACTTC. This codes for CSASLPISYEQYF.

In its sample, this clonotype was seen a few times. The V and J genes are TRBV7-2 and TRBJ2-4, with 8 bases identical to TRBD1. The germline CDR1 and CDR2 sequences are SGHTA and FQGNSA. With V trimmed by 6 bases and J by 8 bases, 3 bases remained unmatched. This CDR3 contains 12 residues. This CDR3 is CASRDRGYIQYF. In DNA form, the CDR3 reads TGTGCCAGCAGAGACAGGGGTTACATTCAGTACTTC. The whole variable domain, filled in from reference TRBV7-2 and TRBJ2-4, reads GAGVSQSPSNKVTEKGKDVELRCDPISGHTALYWYRQSLGQGLEFLIYFQGNSAPDKSGLPSDRFSAERTGGSVSTLTIQRTQQEDSAVYLCASRDRGYIQYFGAGTRLSVL.

This clonotype was seen more than once but under ten times. The rearrangement joins TRBV7-8 to TRBJ2-5; D could derive from TRBD1 or TRBD2 (5 bases each). The V end was cut by 5 bases, the J end by 5 bases, with 15 bases between. The CDR3 covers 14 residues. Per germline, CDR1 SGHVS and CDR2 FQNEAQ. Here the CDR3 reads CASSRRPEGETQYF. CDR3 DNA sequence: TGTGCCAGCAGCCGCCGTCCAGAGGGGGAGACCCAGTACTTC. Based on the CDR3 plus reference TRBV7-8 and TRBJ2-5, the full variable domain is GAGVSQSPRYKVAKRGQDVALRCDPISGHVSLFWYQQALGQGPEFLTYFQNEAQLDKSGLPSDRFFAERPEGSVSTLKIQRTQQEDSAVYLCASSRRPEGETQYFGPGTRLLVL.

This clonotype was detected only a few times. The rearrangement uses TRBV5-4 and TRBJ2-3; the match to TRBD2 covers 11 bases. The trim removed 0 bases at V and 2 bases at J, leaving 2 bases unmatched. There are 16 residues in the CDR3. Germline lookup yields CDR1 SGHNT and CDR2 YYREEE (reference sequence). The CDR3 reads CASSLGLAGITDTQYF. The CDR3 nucleotides are TGTGCCAGCAGCTTGGGACTAGCGGGGATCACAGATACGCAGTATTTT.

This sequence joins TRBV6-1 and TRBJ2-7; weak D call: TRBD1 (5 bases). This CDR3 has 16 amino acids. The V and J ends lost 5 bases and 3 bases respectively, with 20 bases between them. CDR1 and CDR2 (germline): MNHNS, SASEGT. CDR3 sequence: CASSLRTFAVYYEQYF. The CDR3 region has the DNA TGTGCCAGCAGTTTGCGGACATTCGCCGTCTACTACGAGCAGTACTTC.

This chain joins TRBV7-9 and TRBJ2-3, with a possible D match to TRBD2 (5 bases). The germline V and J ends were trimmed by 4 bases and 11 bases, with 10 bases remaining between them. Germline V gene sequence: CDR1 SEHNR, CDR2 FQNEAQ (reference sequence). This CDR3 comprises 11 residues. CDR3 sequence: CASSSEGEQYF. In DNA form, the CDR3 reads TGTGCCAGCAGCTCCGAGGGTGAGCAGTATTTT.

The chain couples TRBV4-1 to TRBJ2-1, with 7 positions matching TRBD1. CDR1 MGHRA and CDR2 YSYEKL come from the germline V gene. The V segment lost 4 bases and the J segment 8 bases; nucleotides outside the gene matches: 8. This CDR3 is built from 14 residues. In DNA form, the CDR3 reads TGCGCCAGCAGCCTTGGCCAGGGGGTAGATGAGCAGTTCTTC. This sequence encodes CASSLGQGVDEQFF.

The genes are TRBV6-2 or TRBV6-3 and TRBJ2-7; 9 bases line up with TRBD2. Trimming took 0 bases from V and 3 from J; bases not matched to a gene: 9. The CDR3 spans 17 residues. Germline V gene sequence: CDR1 MNHEY, CDR2 SVGEGT. The CDR3 bases are TGTGCCAGCAGTTACTCAAACACTCAGACTAGCGGCTACGAGCAGTACTTC. Translating gives CASSYSNTQTSGYEQYF.

This clonotype was observed a few times. The V and J genes are TRBV7-6 and TRBJ1-2; D is unresolved. Trimming pared 0 bases from V and 8 bases from J, leaving 13 bases between. There are 14 residues in the CDR3. In germline, CDR1 is SGHVS, CDR2 FNYEAQ. The CDR3 reads CASSLAPARGGYTF. CDR3 in DNA: TGTGCCAGCAGCTTAGCGCCGGCCCGCGGGGGCTACACCTTC.

The chain recombines TRBV5-4 with TRBJ2-5; a possible D gene is TRBD1 (7 bases). The CDR3 has 19 residues. Germline V gene sequence: CDR1 SGHNT, CDR2 YYREEE (reference sequence). Trimming stripped 0 bases from V and 4 bases from J, with 25 bases between. The CDR3 coding sequence is TGTGCCAGCAGCTTGGATGGAGGGGTCGTAGGGGGCAACGGAGAGACCCAGTACTTC. Its translation: CASSLDGGVVGGNGETQYF.

The chain recombines TRBV6-6 with TRBJ2-1, with TRBD2 matching over 11 bases. V trimming: 5 bases; J trimming: 3 bases; junction bases outside the gene matches: 9. CDR3 size: 17 residues. Germline CDR1 reads MNHNY; CDR2 reads SVGAGI (reference sequence). The CDR3 DNA is TGTGCCAGCAGTGTGGCGGGACTAGCGGACTTCTACAATGAGCAGTTCTTC. Its protein product is CASSVAGLADFYNEQFF.

This chain connects TRBV20-1 to TRBJ1-5; no reliable D call. Germline CDR1 and CDR2: DFQATT and SNEGSKA (reference sequence). This CDR3 region has 10 residues. The ends were cut back, 6 bases at V and 6 bases at J, with 6 bases in the middle. The CDR3 sequence: CSAMGQPQHF. The CDR3 DNA is TGCAGTGCGATGGGTCAGCCCCAGCATTTT.

This clonotype was seen at least ten times. This sequence joins TRBV7-2 and TRBJ2-1; 14 bases are a match to TRBD2. This CDR3 spans 24 amino acids. Germline CDR1 reads SGHTA; CDR2 reads FQGNSA. Trimming cost V 4 bases and J 0 bases; bases outside gene matches: 23. For the CDR3, the DNA is TGTGCCAGCAGCTCGGCTGGGACTAGCGGGAGACAACGTCAGGCTAGGGGCTCCTACAATGAGCAGTTCTTC. It specifies CASSSAGTSGRQRQARGSYNEQFF.

In this sample, this clonotype turned up many times. The chain joins TRBV7-2 to TRBJ1-2; 8 nucleotides agree with TRBD1. V gave up 7 bases and J gave up 7 bases; unmatched junction bases: 11. CDR3 length: 14 residues. Germline CDR1 reads SGHTA; CDR2 reads FQGNSA. The CDR3 loop is CASTRPAGGRGYTF. CDR3 coding DNA: TGTGCCAGCACCAGACCAGCAGGGGGCCGTGGCTACACCTTC.

The table lists this clonotype with a few counts. This chain uses TRBV7-9 with TRBJ2-5; D remains ambiguous. Trimming left V 4 bases short and J 7 bases short, with 13 bases between. This CDR3 has 13 residues. Germline assignment: CDR1 SEHNR and CDR2 FQNEAQ (reference sequence). Written as DNA, the CDR3 is TGTGCCAGCAGCTCACGGACGGTTCCGACCCAGTACTTC. It codes for CASSSRTVPTQYF.

This clonotype was detected a few times. The chain couples TRBV7-6 to TRBJ2-5, with D perhaps TRBD1 (5 bases). Germline V gene lookup returns CDR1 SGHVS and CDR2 FNYEAQ. The V and J ends lost 4 bases and 1 base respectively, with 13 bases between them. The CDR3 is made up of 15 amino acids. The CDR3 sequence: CASSSRPGSQETQYF. The CDR3 coding sequence is TGTGCCAGCAGCTCACGACCAGGGTCCCAAGAGACCCAGTACTTC.

This clonotype has more than one count but fewer than ten. This sequence joins TRBV12-3 or TRBV12-4 and TRBJ1-5; D might be TRBD1 (5 bases). V lost 3 bases and J 4 bases, leaving 13 bases between the germline ends. This CDR3 is built from 15 residues. CDR3 sequence reads: CASSFRDSQNQPQHF. CDR3 nucleotide sequence: TGTGCCAGCAGTTTCCGAGACAGCCAAAATCAGCCCCAGCATTTT.

This clonotype has just a few counts. The V gene is TRBV7-2, the J gene TRBJ2-3; D gene unclear. The germline V and J ends were trimmed by 7 bases and 3 bases, with 8 bases remaining between them. The germline V gene has CDR1 SGHTA and CDR2 FQGNSA. The CDR3 runs 12 residues. The CDR3 bases are TGTGCCAGCACCACCGGGACAGATACGCAGTATTTT. Translation gives CASTTGTDTQYF.

This clonotype was seen only once. Germline is not matched at one junction end, which may reflect a read error. The V and J genes are TRBV11-2 and TRBJ1-1; 9 nucleotides line up with TRBD1. This CDR3 has 14 amino acids. The germline V gene encodes CDR1 SGHAT and CDR2 FQNNGV. For the CDR3, the DNA is TGTGCCAGCAGGCCAACAGGGGGCCGGACTGAAGCTTCCTTT. This codes for CASRPTGGRTEASF.

This clonotype was counted only a few times. This chain uses TRBV12-3 or TRBV12-4 with TRBJ1-3, with D possibly TRBD1 on 5 matching bases. The CDR3 loop spans 17 amino acids. Trimming pared 6 bases from V and 0 bases from J, leaving 18 bases between. The CDR3: CASSNPGRLSSGNTIYF. The CDR3, as DNA: TGTGCCAGCAGCAACCCGGGACGCCTCAGCTCTGGAAACACCATATATTTT.

The CDR3 nucleotides read TGTGCCAGCAGTTTAGGGGGACACTATGGCTACACCTTC. Its protein is CASSLGGHYGYTF. The rearrangement links TRBV12-3 or TRBV12-4 to TRBJ1-2; D may be TRBD1 (5 bases). Deletions cut 1 base from V and 3 bases from J, with 6 bases between. The CDR3 totals 13 residues.

The rearrangement uses TRBV7-2 and TRBJ2-3; 8 nucleotides agree with TRBD2. Germline V lookup: CDR1 SGHTA, CDR2 FQGNSA. The trim removed 2 bases at V and 5 bases at J, leaving 3 bases unmatched. The length of the CDR3 is 14 residues. CDR3 amino acids: CASSLRGGIDTQYF. The CDR3 DNA reads TGTGCCAGCAGCTTACGGGGGGGAATAGATACGCAGTATTTT.

This clonotype came up a few times. The V and J genes are TRBV5-8 and TRBJ1-3; D gene unclear. The V and J ends lost 0 bases and 2 bases respectively, with 3 bases between them. The germline V gene has CDR1 SGHTS and CDR2 YDEGEE. The CDR3 totals 13 residues. As DNA, the CDR3 is TGTGCCAGCAGCTTGGACACTGGAAACACCATATATTTT. It codes for CASSLDTGNTIYF.

This clonotype appeared a few times. The chain employs TRBV7-6 and TRBJ2-4, with TRBD2 matching 7 bases. Trimming took 1 base from V and 6 from J; bases not matched to a gene: 6. The V gene's germline CDR1 is SGHVS and CDR2 FNYEAQ. The CDR3 has 15 amino acids. Here the CDR3 reads CASSLEGGSPNIQYF. The DNA for the CDR3 is TGTGCCAGCAGCTTAGAGGGCGGGAGCCCAAACATTCAGTACTTC. Full variable domain (outside the CDR3, taken from reference TRBV7-6 and TRBJ2-4): GAGVSQSPRYKVTKRGQDVALRCDPISGHVSLYWYRQALGQGPEFLTYFNYEAQQDKSGLPNDRFSAERPEGSISTLTIQRTEQRDSAMYRCASSLEGGSPNIQYFGAGTRLSVL.

This clonotype was detected many times. The V gene is TRBV7-2, the J gene TRBJ1-2; 7 nucleotides match TRBD1. Looked up from germline, CDR1 is SGHTA and CDR2 is FQGNSA. Unmatched junction bases numbered 9, after V lost 5 bases and J lost 6 bases. The CDR3 extends over 14 amino acids. The CDR3: CASSPRQGIDGYTF. CDR3 sequence (DNA): TGTGCCAGCAGCCCGAGACAGGGAATCGATGGCTACACCTTC.

The rearrangement links TRBV6-1 to TRBJ2-7, with a possible D match to TRBD1 (6 bases). With 5 bases removed from V and 2 bases from J, the gap between germline ends came to 10 bases. The V gene's germline CDR1 is MNHNS and CDR2 SASEGT. This CDR3 region has 13 residues. CDR3 nucleotides: TGTGCCAGCAGTTACCGACAGGCCTACGAGCAGTACTTC. Protein: CASSYRQAYEQYF.

This clonotype occurred a few times. V and J are TRBV7-8 and TRBJ2-7, with a possible D match to TRBD2 (5 bases). The CDR3 runs to 14 residues. CDR1 and CDR2 from the germline V gene are SGHVS and FQNEAQ. Trimming removed 6 bases at V and 6 bases at J, with 18 bases between. The CDR3 spells CASRGILGPLEQYF. The CDR3 DNA follows: TGTGCCAGCAGGGGAATACTAGGCCCCCTCGAGCAGTACTTC.